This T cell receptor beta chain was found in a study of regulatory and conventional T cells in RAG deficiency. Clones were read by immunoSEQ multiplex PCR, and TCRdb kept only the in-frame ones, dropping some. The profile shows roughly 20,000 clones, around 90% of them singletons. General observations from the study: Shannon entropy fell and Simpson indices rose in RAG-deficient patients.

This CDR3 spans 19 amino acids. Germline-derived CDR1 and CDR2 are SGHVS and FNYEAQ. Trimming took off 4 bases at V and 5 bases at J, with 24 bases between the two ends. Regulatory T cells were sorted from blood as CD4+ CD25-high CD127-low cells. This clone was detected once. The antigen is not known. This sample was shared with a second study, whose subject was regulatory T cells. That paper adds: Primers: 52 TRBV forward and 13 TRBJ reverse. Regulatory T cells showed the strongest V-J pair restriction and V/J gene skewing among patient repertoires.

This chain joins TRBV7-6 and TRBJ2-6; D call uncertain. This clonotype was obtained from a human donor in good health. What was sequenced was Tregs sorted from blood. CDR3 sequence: CASSWVSESHKSRANVLTF. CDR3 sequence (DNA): TGTGCCAGCAGCTGGGTAAGTGAATCTCACAAAAGTCGGGCCAACGTCCTGACTTTC.